This T cell receptor (beta chain) stems from a study of STAT3 mutations in large granular lymphocyte leukemia. Study in general: Canonical activating STAT3 mutations were detected in roughly half of the longitudinally sequenced T-LGLL patients. Over half of T-LGLL patients had one or more immunosuppressive regimens. Study-level findings and limits: No sample exists from the first appearance of each clone. At least one immunodominant TCR beta clonotype appeared in every T-cell large granular lymphocyte leukemia patient.

The CDR3 loop spans 17 amino acids. Germline-derived CDR1 and CDR2 are KGHSH and LQKENI. Unmatched junction bases numbered 7, after V lost 3 bases and J lost 2 bases. This clone turned up a few times. What it recognizes is unknown. Clones were read by immunoSEQ multiplex PCR, and TCRdb kept only the in-frame ones, dropping some. This sample yields about 2,100 clones, of which around three fifths are seen a single time; roughly 70% belongs to the top ten. The specimen sequenced was peripheral blood mononuclear cells. This sequence originates from a man between 60 and 75 years old with T-cell large granular lymphocyte leukemia. Some clones in this sample may be carry-over from other donors' samples. The chain couples TRBV18 to TRBJ2-7; 13 bases are shared with TRBD2. The CDR3 sequence: CASSPPGTSGVAYEQYF. The CDR3 DNA follows: TGTGCCAGCTCACCGCCAGGGACTAGCGGGGTAGCCTACGAGCAGTACTTC.